The 2 T cell receptor beta chains presented below share a single source sample, sequenced in a study of cytomegalovirus exposure and HLA in healthy donors. The table came from immunoSEQ multiplex PCR; TCRdb's copy has only in-frame clones and leaves some out. Here the sample spans about 73,000 clones, 85% to 95% being singletons. Sequencing was performed on PBMCs. Receptor source: a man younger than 35 in good health and CMV-seronegative.

CDR3 DNA sequence: TGTGCCAGCTCCCGAAGACAGGGAGGTTTGAACACTGAAGCTTTCTTT. This gives the protein CASSRRQGGLNTEAFF. The V call is TRBV18, the J call TRBJ1-1; 7 bases are shared with TRBD1. The V and J ends lost 6 bases and 0 bases, in that order; junction bases with no gene match: 10. The germline V gene has CDR1 KGHSH and CDR2 LQKENI. This CDR3 spans 16 amino acids.

V usage is TRBV7-9 and J usage is TRBJ2-7; D is possibly TRBD2 (7 bases). Germline V lookup: CDR1 SEHNR, CDR2 FQNEAQ (reference sequence). Trimming removed 5 bases from V and 6 bases from J, with 20 bases in between. The CDR3 totals 15 residues. The CDR3 reads CASSDQLRGGGEQYF. CDR3 sequence (DNA): TGTGCCAGCAGCGATCAATTGAGGGGGGGTGGCGAGCAGTACTTC.